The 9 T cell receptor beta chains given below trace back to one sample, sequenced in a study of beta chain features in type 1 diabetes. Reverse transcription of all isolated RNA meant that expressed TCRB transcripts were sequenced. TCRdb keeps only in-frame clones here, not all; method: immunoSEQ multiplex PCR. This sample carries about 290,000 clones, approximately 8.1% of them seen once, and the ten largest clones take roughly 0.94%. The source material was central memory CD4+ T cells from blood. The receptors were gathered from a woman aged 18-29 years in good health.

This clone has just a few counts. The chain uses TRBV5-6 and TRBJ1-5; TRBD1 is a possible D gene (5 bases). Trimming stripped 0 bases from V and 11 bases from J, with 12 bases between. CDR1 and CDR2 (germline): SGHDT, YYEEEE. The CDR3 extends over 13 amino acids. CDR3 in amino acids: CASSLGRAGTQHF. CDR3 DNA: TGTGCCAGCAGCTTGGGACGGGCAGGGACCCAGCATTTT.

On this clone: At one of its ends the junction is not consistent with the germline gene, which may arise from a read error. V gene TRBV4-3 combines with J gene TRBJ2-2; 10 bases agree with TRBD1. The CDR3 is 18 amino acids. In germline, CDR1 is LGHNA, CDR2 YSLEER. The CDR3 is CASTQDLGTGVNTGELFF. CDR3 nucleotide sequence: TGCGCCAGCACCCAAGATCTCGGGACAGGGGTGAACACCGGGGAGCTGTTTTTT.

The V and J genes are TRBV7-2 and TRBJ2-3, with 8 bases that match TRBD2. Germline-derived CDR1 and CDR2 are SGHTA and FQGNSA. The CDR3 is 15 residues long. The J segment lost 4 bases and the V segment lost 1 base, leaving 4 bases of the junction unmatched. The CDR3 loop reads CASSLGAGVADTQYF. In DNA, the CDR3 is TGTGCCAGCAGCTTAGGAGCGGGAGTTGCAGATACGCAGTATTTT.

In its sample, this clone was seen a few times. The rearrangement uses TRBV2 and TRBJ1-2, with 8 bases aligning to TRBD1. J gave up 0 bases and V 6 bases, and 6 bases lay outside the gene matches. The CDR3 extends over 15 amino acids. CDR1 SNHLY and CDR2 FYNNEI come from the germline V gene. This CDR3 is CASSPGQGANYGYTF. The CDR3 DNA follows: TGTGCCAGCAGCCCAGGACAGGGAGCTAACTATGGCTACACCTTC.

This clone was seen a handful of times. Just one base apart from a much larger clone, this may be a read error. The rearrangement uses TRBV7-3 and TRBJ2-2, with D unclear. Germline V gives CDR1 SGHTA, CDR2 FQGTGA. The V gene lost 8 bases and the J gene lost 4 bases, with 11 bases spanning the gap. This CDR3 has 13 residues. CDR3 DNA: TGTGCCAGCGGTCCACACGGCACCGGGGAGCTGTTTTTT. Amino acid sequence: CASGPHGTGELFF.

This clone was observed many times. The CDR3 region is CASRVGAAEAFF. The CDR3 nucleotides are TGTGCCAGCAGGGTGGGTGCAGCTGAAGCTTTCTTT. The chain is built from TRBV6-5 and TRBJ1-1; D gene ambiguous. Germline loops: CDR1 MNHEY, CDR2 SVGAGI. This CDR3 has 12 residues. Trimming cost V 6 bases and J 6 bases, with 11 bases left between them.

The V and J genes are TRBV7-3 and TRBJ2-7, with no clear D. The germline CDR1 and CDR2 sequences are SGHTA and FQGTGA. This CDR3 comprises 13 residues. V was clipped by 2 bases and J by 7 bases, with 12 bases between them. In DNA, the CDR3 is TGTGCCAGCAGCTTAGGAACTGATCGGGAGCAGTACTTC. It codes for CASSLGTDREQYF. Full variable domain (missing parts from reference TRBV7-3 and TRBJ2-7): GAGVSQTPSNKVTEKGKYVELRCDPISGHTALYWYRQSLGQGPEFLIYFQGTGAADDSGLPNDRFFAVRPEGSVSTLKIQRTERGDSAVYLCASSLGTDREQYFGPGTRLTVT.

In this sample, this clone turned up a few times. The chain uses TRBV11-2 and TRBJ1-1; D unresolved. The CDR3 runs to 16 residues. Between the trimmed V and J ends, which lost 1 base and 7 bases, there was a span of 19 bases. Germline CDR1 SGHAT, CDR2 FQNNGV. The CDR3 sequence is CASSLVGFTAGGEAFF. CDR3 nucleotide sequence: TGTGCCAGCAGCTTAGTGGGTTTCACAGCTGGCGGTGAAGCTTTCTTT.

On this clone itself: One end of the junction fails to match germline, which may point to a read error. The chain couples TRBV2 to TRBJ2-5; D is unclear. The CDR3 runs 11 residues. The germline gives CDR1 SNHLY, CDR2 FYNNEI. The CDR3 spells CASSEGDDPDF. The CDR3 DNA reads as TGTGCCAGCAGTGAAGGTGATGACCCAGACTTC.